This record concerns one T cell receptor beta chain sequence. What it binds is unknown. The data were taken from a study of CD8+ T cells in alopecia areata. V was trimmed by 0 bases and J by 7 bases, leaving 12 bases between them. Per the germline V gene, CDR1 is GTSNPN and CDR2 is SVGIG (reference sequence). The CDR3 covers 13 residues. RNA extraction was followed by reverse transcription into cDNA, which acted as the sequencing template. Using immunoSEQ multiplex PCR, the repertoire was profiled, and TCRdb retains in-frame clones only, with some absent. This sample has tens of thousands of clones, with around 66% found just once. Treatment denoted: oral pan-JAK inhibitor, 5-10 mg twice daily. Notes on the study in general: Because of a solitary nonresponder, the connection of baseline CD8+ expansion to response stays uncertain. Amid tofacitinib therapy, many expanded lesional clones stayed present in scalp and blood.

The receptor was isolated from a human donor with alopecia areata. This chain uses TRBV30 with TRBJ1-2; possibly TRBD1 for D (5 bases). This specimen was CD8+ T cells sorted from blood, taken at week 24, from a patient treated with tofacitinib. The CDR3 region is CAWSVGYGGGYTF. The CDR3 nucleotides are TGTGCCTGGAGTGTTGGTTATGGGGGTGGCTACACCTTC.